Following are 30 T cell receptor beta chains from one sample sequenced in a study of T cell responses to AZD1222 COVID-19 vaccine. Clones were read by immunoSEQ multiplex PCR, and TCRdb kept only the in-frame ones, dropping some. The data contain 150,000 to 200,000 clones, around 90% of them singletons. Material: peripheral blood, obtained 28 days after the second AZD1222 dose. These TCRs come from an adult who received the AZD1222 COVID-19 vaccine.

This clone has more than one count but fewer than ten. The CDR3 loop reads CASSQDGSYTIYF. The DNA for the CDR3 is TGTGCCAGCAGCCAAGATGGGAGCTACACCATATATTTT. This rearrangement joins TRBV4-2 to TRBJ1-3; D is undetermined. The length of the CDR3 is 13 residues. Trimming took off 0 bases at V and 8 bases at J, with 8 bases between the two ends. In germline, CDR1 is LGHNA, CDR2 YNFKEQ.

The rearrangement joins TRBV18 to TRBJ2-7, with 9 bases fitting TRBD1. The CDR3 is made up of 12 amino acids. Germline CDR1 KGHSH, CDR2 LQKENI. V was pared by 4 bases and J by 6 bases, with 1 base of the junction left unmatched. CDR3 sequence: CASSRDRAEQYF. The CDR3 DNA follows: TGTGCCAGCTCACGGGACAGGGCCGAGCAGTACTTC.

The CDR3 nucleotides are TGTGCCAGTAGTACATGGACAGGCGGTTTAGCCAAAAACATTCAGTACTTC. Translation gives CASSTWTGGLAKNIQYF. The chain recombines TRBV19 with TRBJ2-4; 7 bases map to TRBD1. V shed 4 bases, J shed 0 bases, and the junction held 9 bases outside the gene matches. CDR1 is LNHDA, CDR2 SQIVND, per germline (reference sequence). The CDR3 runs 17 residues.

The rearrangement joins TRBV3-1 (or the pseudogene TRBV3-2) to TRBJ2-5, with unresolved D. The ends were cut back, 3 bases at V and 1 base at J, with 15 bases in the middle. The V gene's germline CDR1 is LGHDT and CDR2 YNNKEL (reference sequence). CDR3 length equals 16 residues. The CDR3 sequence: CASSQAADFTQETQYF. The CDR3 bases are TGTGCCAGCAGCCAGGCAGCCGACTTTACCCAAGAGACCCAGTACTTC.

The chain couples TRBV28 to TRBJ2-7; D is uncertain. Germline V gene data show CDR1 as MDHEN and CDR2 as SYDVKM. Trimming took 4 bases from V and 0 from J, leaving 7 bases between them. The CDR3 is made up of 13 amino acids. The CDR3 reads CASSSTSSYEQYF. The CDR3 bases are TGTGCCAGCAGTTCGACTTCCTCCTACGAGCAGTACTTC.

The rearrangement uses TRBV5-1 and TRBJ2-1, with 12 bases lining up with TRBD2. The CDR3 spans 17 residues. The trim removed 1 base at V and 6 bases at J, leaving 8 bases unmatched. The germline V gene has CDR1 SGHRS and CDR2 YFSETQ. CDR3 region: CASSLLTSGSRRNEQFF. The CDR3 region has the DNA TGCGCCAGCAGCTTGTTGACTAGCGGGAGCCGTCGCAATGAGCAGTTCTTC.

This chain links TRBV4-1 with TRBJ2-1, with D possibly matching TRBD1 (5 bases). The V end lost 0 bases, the J end lost 8 bases, and 20 bases lay between the germline ends. Germline values: CDR1 MGHRA, CDR2 YSYEKL. This CDR3 region has 17 residues. This chain's CDR3 is CASSQEPPQWGSHEQFF. CDR3 nucleotide sequence: TGCGCCAGCAGCCAAGAGCCCCCCCAGTGGGGCTCCCATGAGCAGTTCTTC.

The V gene is TRBV5-1, the J gene TRBJ1-3; 9 bases match TRBD1. With V trimmed by 3 bases and J by 3 bases, 4 bases remained unmatched. The germline CDR1 and CDR2 sequences are SGHRS and YFSETQ. The CDR3 is 15 residues long. CDR3 residues: CASSSGTGIGNTIYF. Written as DNA, the CDR3 is TGCGCCAGCAGCTCGGGGACAGGGATTGGAAACACCATATATTTT.

V gene TRBV5-1 combines with J gene TRBJ1-2, with TRBD1 matching 12 bases. With 3 bases clipped from V and 7 bases from J, the junction kept 4 bases outside the gene matches. Per germline, CDR1 SGHRS and CDR2 YFSETQ. CDR3 length: 14 amino acids. The CDR3 DNA reads as TGCGCCAGCAGCTCGGGACAGGGGGCCTCTGGCTACACCTTC. Amino acid sequence: CASSSGQGASGYTF.

The V gene is TRBV18, the J gene TRBJ2-5; D is possibly TRBD2 (6 bases). CDR3 length: 14 amino acids. Trimming pared 0 bases from V and 1 base from J, leaving 6 bases between. CDR1 is KGHSH and CDR2 is LQKENI in the germline V gene. DNA of the CDR3: TGTGCCAGCTCACCACCAGCGGGCCAAGAGACCCAGTACTTC. Translating it yields CASSPPAGQETQYF.

The J gene is TRBJ1-4, the V gene TRBV6-6; 8 bases are shared with TRBD1. The CDR3 covers 12 residues. CDR1 and CDR2 from the germline V gene are MNHNY and SVGAGI (reference sequence). Trimming removed 8 bases from V and 5 bases from J; junction bases left unmatched: 1. CDR3 protein: CASRQGNEKLFF. Written as DNA, the CDR3 is TGTGCCAGCCGACAGGGGAATGAAAAACTGTTTTTT.

The chain links TRBV24-1 to TRBJ1-2; D not certain. V was shortened by 3 bases and J by 6 bases, with 10 bases between the two germline ends. CDR1 and CDR2 from the germline V gene are KGHDR and SFDVKD. The CDR3 runs 13 residues. This chain's CDR3 is CATSDGRVNGYTF. CDR3 nucleotide sequence: TGTGCCACCAGTGATGGGAGGGTCAATGGCTACACCTTC.

The J gene is TRBJ1-2, the V gene TRBV30; 9 nucleotides line up with TRBD1. The CDR3 covers 16 residues. Germline V gives CDR1 GTSNPN, CDR2 SVGIG (reference sequence). Trimming cost V 2 bases and J 4 bases; bases outside gene matches: 11. The DNA for the CDR3 is TGTGCCTGGAGTACGGAACAGGGGGCGCAGGGCTATGGCTACACCTTC. Protein product: CAWSTEQGAQGYGYTF.

This sequence joins TRBV2 and TRBJ2-2; D is perhaps TRBD1 or TRBD2 (5 bases each). The CDR3 is 16 amino acids. Trimming pared 3 bases from V and 7 bases from J, leaving 18 bases between. Germline-derived CDR1 and CDR2 are SNHLY and FYNNEI. For the CDR3, the DNA is TGTGCCAGCAGTGACCCCGGGGCTGGGAATAGCGGGGAGCTGTTTTTT. This translates into CASSDPGAGNSGELFF.

The V call is TRBV9, the J call TRBJ2-1, with D unclear. CDR3 length equals 13 residues. Germline CDR1 SGDLS, CDR2 YYNGEE. The V and J ends lost 4 bases and 5 bases respectively, with 10 bases between them. DNA of the CDR3: TGTGCCAGCAGCCCCCCTGCCGACAATGAGCAGTTCTTC. Residues: CASSPPADNEQFF.

This chain links TRBV15 with TRBJ1-1; 8 bases line up with TRBD1. In germline, CDR1 is LNHNV, CDR2 YYDKDF (reference sequence). This CDR3 comprises 13 residues. V lost 3 bases, J lost 4 bases, and 1 base stayed unmatched. CDR3: CATSSGQGTEAFF. CDR3 bases: TGTGCCACCAGCAGCGGACAGGGCACTGAAGCTTTCTTT.

V gene TRBV7-9 combines with J gene TRBJ1-4, with 10 bases identical to TRBD1. The CDR3 covers 16 residues. Germline V gene lookup returns CDR1 SEHNR and CDR2 FQNEAQ (reference sequence). Losses at the gene ends were 4 bases for V and 8 bases for J; bases not matched to a gene: 10. CDR3 coding DNA: TGTGCCAGCAGCTCACCACCGCGGGACAGGGGCGAAAAACTGTTTTTT. Residues: CASSSPPRDRGEKLFF.

The chain joins TRBV25-1 to TRBJ1-6; D perhaps matches TRBD1 (6 bases). The CDR3 loop spans 15 amino acids. The germline CDR1 and CDR2 sequences are MGHDK and SYGVNS. V was cut by 6 bases and J by 10 bases, with 19 bases left in between. DNA for the CDR3: TGTGCCAGCAGCCTCCGGGACACCCCTGACTCACCCCTCCACTTT. It codes for CASSLRDTPDSPLHF.

The rearrangement uses TRBV19 and TRBJ1-2; 12 bases align to TRBD1. The trim removed 4 bases at V and 3 bases at J, leaving 3 bases unmatched. Germline V CDR1 and CDR2: LNHDA, SQIVND (reference sequence). The CDR3 has 15 amino acids. The CDR3 loop reads CASSRGQGADYGYTF. In DNA form, the CDR3 reads TGTGCCAGTAGTAGGGGACAGGGGGCCGACTATGGCTACACCTTC.

This chain uses TRBV7-9 with TRBJ2-7, with D possibly being TRBD1 (6 bases). CDR3 length equals 16 residues. Germline assignment: CDR1 SEHNR and CDR2 FQNEAQ (reference sequence). The V gene lost 1 base and the J gene lost 1 base, with 14 bases spanning the gap. The CDR3 region is CASSLVRGENSYEQYF. The CDR3 nucleotides read TGTGCCAGCAGCTTAGTCAGGGGAGAGAATTCCTACGAGCAGTACTTC.

A single count supports this clone. The chain is built from TRBV7-3 and TRBJ1-4; 7 bases are a match to TRBD1. V lost 2 bases and J lost 7; bases outside the gene matches: 10. CDR3 length: 16 residues. Germline loops: CDR1 SGHTA, CDR2 FQGTGA. The chain's CDR3 is CASSLRGGGDGEKLFF. CDR3 sequence (DNA): TGTGCCAGCAGCTTACGGGGAGGGGGCGATGGTGAAAAACTGTTTTTT.

In its sample, this clone was seen a few times. V is TRBV28 and J is TRBJ1-6; D unresolved. Trimming took off 3 bases at V and 10 bases at J, with 4 bases between the two ends. This CDR3 has 11 residues. From germline, CDR1 is MDHEN and CDR2 SYDVKM. The CDR3 bases are TGTGCCAGCAGTTTCCCCTCACCCCTCCACTTT. Translation: CASSFPSPLHF.

The V and J genes are TRBV3-1 (or the pseudogene TRBV3-2) and TRBJ1-2; 7 bases agree with TRBD1. V trimming: 0 bases; J trimming: 6 bases; junction bases outside the gene matches: 13. Germline CDR1 and CDR2: LGHDT and YNNKEL (reference sequence). The CDR3 sequence is 17 residues long. CDR3 region: CASSQDLIRDRGNGYTF. The CDR3 DNA follows: TGTGCCAGCAGCCAAGATTTAATTAGGGACAGAGGGAATGGCTACACCTTC.

This chain links TRBV6-1 with TRBJ1-2, with D tentatively TRBD1 (6 bases). Germline loops: CDR1 MNHNS, CDR2 SASEGT. The CDR3 loop spans 12 amino acids. Trimming pared 2 bases from V and 8 bases from J, leaving 9 bases between. The DNA of the CDR3 is TGTGCCAGCAGTGAATCAGGGGACGGCTACACCTTC. It translates to CASSESGDGYTF.

The chain employs TRBV14 and TRBJ2-1; 7 nucleotides align to TRBD1. Germline trimming cut 6 bases from V and 4 bases from J; bases unmatched to any gene: 9. The length of the CDR3 is 15 residues. Germline assignment: CDR1 SGHDN and CDR2 FVKESK. The CDR3 reads CASRPGTAFYNEQFF. As DNA, the CDR3 is TGTGCCAGCAGGCCCGGGACAGCCTTTTACAATGAGCAGTTCTTC.

This chain uses TRBV12-3 or TRBV12-4 with TRBJ2-7, with D tentatively TRBD1 or TRBD2 (5 bases each). CDR3 length equals 12 residues. V lost 7 bases to trimming and J lost 6 bases, with 13 bases between them. The CDR3 DNA is TGTGCCAGCACCGGGGCGTCGGGCGAGCAGTACTTC. Residues: CASTGASGEQYF.

V usage is TRBV7-2 and J usage is TRBJ1-2; a weak D match, TRBD1 (5 bases). This CDR3 is built from 14 residues. V lost 3 bases, J lost 6 bases, and 14 bases lay in between. The germline gives CDR1 SGHTA, CDR2 FQGNSA. The CDR3 DNA reads as TGTGCCAGCAGCTTCCGAGGGACTTCAGATGGCTACACCTTC. The encoded protein is CASSFRGTSDGYTF.

The J gene is TRBJ2-7, the V gene TRBV20-1, with D possibly being TRBD1 or TRBD2 (5 bases each). Germline V gene data show CDR1 as DFQATT and CDR2 as SNEGSKA (reference sequence). The CDR3 runs to 11 residues. Trimming cost V 1 base and J 11 bases, with 12 bases left between them. The CDR3 sequence: CSARVQRGEYF. The CDR3 DNA sequence: TGCAGTGCTAGAGTGCAGCGAGGGGAGTACTTC.

The rearrangement links TRBV5-6 to TRBJ2-1; D remains ambiguous. The V gene lost 2 bases and the J gene lost 5 bases, with 5 bases spanning the gap. The CDR3 loop spans 12 amino acids. CDR1 is SGHDT and CDR2 is YYEEEE in the germline V gene. CDR3 in DNA: TGTGCCAGCAGCTTAATAGACAATGAGCAGTTCTTC. Protein product: CASSLIDNEQFF.

This rearrangement joins TRBV3-1 (or the pseudogene TRBV3-2) to TRBJ1-2, with D perhaps matching TRBD1 (5 bases). Germline V gene lookup returns CDR1 LGHDT and CDR2 YNNKEL (reference sequence). Deletions cut 5 bases from V and 4 bases from J, with 14 bases between. The CDR3 sequence is 14 residues long. The CDR3 loop is CASSKTGEIYGYTF. The CDR3 region has the DNA TGTGCCAGCAGCAAAACGGGGGAAATCTATGGCTACACCTTC.